This T cell receptor (beta chain) was profiled in a study of control samples from healthy donors and cancer patients. Generated by immunoSEQ multiplex PCR, the TCRdb table keeps only in-frame clones and is missing some. The sample holds roughly 130,000 clones, about 88% seen once. The CDR3 has 15 residues. Per germline, CDR1 MGHRA and CDR2 YSYEKL. V lost 0 bases and J 2 bases, leaving 10 bases between the germline ends. The sequence came from a man aged 50-59 years in good health. The specimen was blood. The rearrangement uses TRBV4-1 and TRBJ2-5; D not resolved. CDR3 protein: CASSQERQLQETQYF. The CDR3 nucleotides are TGCGCCAGCAGCCAAGAGCGCCAATTACAAGAGACCCAGTACTTC.